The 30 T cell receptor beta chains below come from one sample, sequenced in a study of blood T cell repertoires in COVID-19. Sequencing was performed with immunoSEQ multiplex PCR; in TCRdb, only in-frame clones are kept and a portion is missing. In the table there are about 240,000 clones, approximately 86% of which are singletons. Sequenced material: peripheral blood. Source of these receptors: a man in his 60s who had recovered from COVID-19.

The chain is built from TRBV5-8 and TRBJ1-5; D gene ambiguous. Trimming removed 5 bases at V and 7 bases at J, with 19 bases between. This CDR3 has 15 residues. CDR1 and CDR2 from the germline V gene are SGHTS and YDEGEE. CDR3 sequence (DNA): TGTGCCAGCAGTGGAGGGTATTCGCGAACACAGCCCCAGCATTTT. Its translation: CASSGGYSRTQPQHF.

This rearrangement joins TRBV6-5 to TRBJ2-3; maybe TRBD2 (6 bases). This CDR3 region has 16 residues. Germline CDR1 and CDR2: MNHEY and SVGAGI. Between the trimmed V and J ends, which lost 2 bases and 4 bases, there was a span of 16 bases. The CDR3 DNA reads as TGTGCCAGCAGTTACATCCTCGCGGGGCAATCAGATACGCAGTATTTT. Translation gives CASSYILAGQSDTQYF.

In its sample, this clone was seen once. In DNA, the CDR3 is TGTGCCAGCAGTTCTTCCGTATCCTACGAGCAGTACTTC. Its protein is CASSSSVSYEQYF. The chain couples TRBV12-3 or TRBV12-4 to TRBJ2-7; D unclear. The V gene lost 4 bases and the J gene lost 1 base, with 8 bases spanning the gap. CDR3 length: 13 amino acids.

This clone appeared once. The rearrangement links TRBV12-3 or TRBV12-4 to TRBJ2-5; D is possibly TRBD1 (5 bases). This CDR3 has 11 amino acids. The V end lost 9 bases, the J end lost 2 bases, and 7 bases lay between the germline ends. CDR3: CASRQQETQYF. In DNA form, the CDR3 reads TGTGCCAGTCGACAGCAAGAGACCCAGTACTTC.

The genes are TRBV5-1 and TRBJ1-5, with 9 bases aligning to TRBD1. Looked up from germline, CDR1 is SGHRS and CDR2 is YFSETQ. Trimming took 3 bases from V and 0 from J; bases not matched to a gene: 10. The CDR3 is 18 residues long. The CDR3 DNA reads TGCGCCAGCAGCTGGATGGACAGGGGAAGACATAGCAATCAGCCCCAGCATTTT. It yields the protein CASSWMDRGRHSNQPQHF.

The CDR3 sequence is CASSTTGDEQFF. CDR3 sequence (DNA): TGTGCCAGCAGCACAACAGGAGATGAGCAGTTCTTC. The chain carries TRBV7-9 and TRBJ2-1; TRBD1 might be the D (5 bases). V shed 5 bases and J shed 8 bases, with 10 bases lying between them. The CDR3 loop spans 12 amino acids. Germline lookup yields CDR1 SEHNR and CDR2 FQNEAQ (reference sequence).

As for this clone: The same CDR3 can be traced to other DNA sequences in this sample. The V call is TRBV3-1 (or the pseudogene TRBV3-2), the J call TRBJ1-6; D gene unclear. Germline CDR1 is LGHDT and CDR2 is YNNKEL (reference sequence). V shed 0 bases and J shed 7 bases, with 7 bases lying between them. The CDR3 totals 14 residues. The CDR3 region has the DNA TGTGCCAGCAGCCAAGAAGCTCCGAATTCACCCCTCCACTTT. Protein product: CASSQEAPNSPLHF.

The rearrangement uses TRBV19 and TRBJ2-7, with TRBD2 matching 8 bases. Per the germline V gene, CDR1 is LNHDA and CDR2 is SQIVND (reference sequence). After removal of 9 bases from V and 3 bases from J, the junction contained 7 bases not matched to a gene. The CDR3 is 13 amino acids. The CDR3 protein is CASASGLGYEQYF. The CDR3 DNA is TGTGCCAGCGCATCGGGACTAGGCTACGAGCAGTACTTC.

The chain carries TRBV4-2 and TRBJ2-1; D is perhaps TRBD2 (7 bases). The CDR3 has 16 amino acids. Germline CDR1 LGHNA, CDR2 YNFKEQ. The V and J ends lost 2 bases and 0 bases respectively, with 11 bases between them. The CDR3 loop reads CASSQPGDYSYNEQFF. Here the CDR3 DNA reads TGTGCCAGCAGCCAACCAGGGGACTACTCCTACAATGAGCAGTTCTTC.

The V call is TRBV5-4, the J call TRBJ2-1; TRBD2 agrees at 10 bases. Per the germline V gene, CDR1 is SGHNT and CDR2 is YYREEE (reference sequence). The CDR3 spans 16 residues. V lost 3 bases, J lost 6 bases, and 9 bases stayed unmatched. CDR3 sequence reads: CASSSRAGGPFNEQFF. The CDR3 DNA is TGTGCCAGCAGCTCCAGAGCGGGGGGGCCTTTCAATGAGCAGTTCTTC.

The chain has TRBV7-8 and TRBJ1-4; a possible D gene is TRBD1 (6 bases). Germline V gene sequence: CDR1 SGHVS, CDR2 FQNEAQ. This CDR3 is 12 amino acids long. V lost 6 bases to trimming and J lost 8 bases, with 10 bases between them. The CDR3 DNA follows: TGTGCCAGCAGGAAGGGGGGGGAAAAACTGTTTTTT. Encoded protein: CASRKGGEKLFF.

CDR3 nucleotides: TGTGCCACCTCCCCTGGCAGGGACTCCTACAATGAGCAGTTCTTC. Its translation is CATSPGRDSYNEQFF. The rearrangement links TRBV15 to TRBJ2-1; possible D gene TRBD1, 5 bases. V lost 8 bases and J lost 0, with 14 bases in between. CDR3 length: 15 amino acids. The germline gives CDR1 LNHNV, CDR2 YYDKDF (reference sequence).

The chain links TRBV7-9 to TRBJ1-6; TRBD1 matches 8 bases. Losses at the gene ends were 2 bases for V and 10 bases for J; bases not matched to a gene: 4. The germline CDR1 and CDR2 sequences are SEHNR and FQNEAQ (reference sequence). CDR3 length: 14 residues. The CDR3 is CASSLRQGSSPLHF. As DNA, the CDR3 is TGTGCCAGCAGCTTACGACAGGGGTCCTCACCCCTCCACTTT.

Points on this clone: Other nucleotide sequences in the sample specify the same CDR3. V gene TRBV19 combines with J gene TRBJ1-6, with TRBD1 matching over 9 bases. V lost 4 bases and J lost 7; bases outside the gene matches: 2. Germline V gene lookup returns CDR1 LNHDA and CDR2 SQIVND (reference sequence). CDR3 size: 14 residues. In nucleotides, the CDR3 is TGTGCCAGTAGTACCGGACAGGGGAATTCACCCCTCCACTTT. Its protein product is CASSTGQGNSPLHF.

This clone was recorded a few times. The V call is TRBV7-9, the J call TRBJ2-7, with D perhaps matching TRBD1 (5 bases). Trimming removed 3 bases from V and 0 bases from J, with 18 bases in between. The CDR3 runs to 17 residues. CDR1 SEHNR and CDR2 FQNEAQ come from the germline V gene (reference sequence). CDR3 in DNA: TGTGCCAGCAGCTTTGGGTACTCGACAGATTACTCCTACGAGCAGTACTTC. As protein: CASSFGYSTDYSYEQYF.

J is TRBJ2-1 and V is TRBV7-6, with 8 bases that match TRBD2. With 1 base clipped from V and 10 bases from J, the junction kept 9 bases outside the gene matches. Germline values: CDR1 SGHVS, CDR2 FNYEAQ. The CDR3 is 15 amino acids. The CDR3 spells CASSLGGGGPDEQFF. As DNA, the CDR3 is TGTGCCAGCAGCTTAGGGGGCGGGGGGCCAGACGAGCAGTTCTTC.

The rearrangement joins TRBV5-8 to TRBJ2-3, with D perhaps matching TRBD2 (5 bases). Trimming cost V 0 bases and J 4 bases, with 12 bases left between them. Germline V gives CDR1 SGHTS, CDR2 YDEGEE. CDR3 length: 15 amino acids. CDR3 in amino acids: CASSLATRAADTQYF. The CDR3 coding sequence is TGTGCCAGCAGCTTGGCCACCCGAGCGGCAGATACGCAGTATTTT. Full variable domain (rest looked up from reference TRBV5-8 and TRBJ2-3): EAGVTQSPTHLIKTRGQQATLRCSPISGHTSVYWYQQALGLGLQFLLWYDEGEERNRGNFPPRFSGRQFPNYSSELNVNALELEDSALYLCASSLATRAADTQYFGPGTRLTVL.

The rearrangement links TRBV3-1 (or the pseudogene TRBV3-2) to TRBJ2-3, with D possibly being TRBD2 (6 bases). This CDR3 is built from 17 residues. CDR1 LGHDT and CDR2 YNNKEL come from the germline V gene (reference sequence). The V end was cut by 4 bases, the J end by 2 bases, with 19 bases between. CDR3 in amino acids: CASSLPRTAGSTDTQYF. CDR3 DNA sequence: TGTGCCAGCAGCCTCCCTCGGACGGCGGGGTCCACAGATACGCAGTATTTT.

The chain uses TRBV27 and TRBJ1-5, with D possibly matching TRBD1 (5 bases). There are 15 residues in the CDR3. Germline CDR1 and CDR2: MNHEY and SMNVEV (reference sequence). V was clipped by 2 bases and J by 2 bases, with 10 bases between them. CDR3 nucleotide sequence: TGTGCCAGCAGTTTAATAGGGGATCGCAATCAGCCCCAGCATTTT. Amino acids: CASSLIGDRNQPQHF.

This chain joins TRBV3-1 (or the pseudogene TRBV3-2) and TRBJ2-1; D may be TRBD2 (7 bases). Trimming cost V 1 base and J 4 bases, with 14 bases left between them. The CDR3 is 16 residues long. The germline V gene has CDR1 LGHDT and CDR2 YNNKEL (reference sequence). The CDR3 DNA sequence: TGTGCCAGCAGCCAAGCTCCCGGGGGGCTTTACAATGAGCAGTTCTTC. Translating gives CASSQAPGGLYNEQFF.

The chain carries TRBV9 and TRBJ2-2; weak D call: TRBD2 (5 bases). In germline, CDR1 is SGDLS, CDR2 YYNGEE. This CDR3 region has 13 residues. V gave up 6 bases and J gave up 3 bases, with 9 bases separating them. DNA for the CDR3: TGTGCCAGCACTTTGCGGGACACCGGGGAGCTGTTTTTT. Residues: CASTLRDTGELFF.

DNA for the CDR3: TGCGCCAGCAGCCAAGAGCCAGGCCTTTGGTCCATGAACACTGAAGCTTTCTTT. Translated, it gives CASSQEPGLWSMNTEAFF. This chain links TRBV4-1 with TRBJ1-1, with D unclear. The CDR3 sequence is 18 residues long. The V gene's germline CDR1 is MGHRA and CDR2 YSYEKL. The V end was cut by 0 bases, the J end by 0 bases, with 17 bases between.

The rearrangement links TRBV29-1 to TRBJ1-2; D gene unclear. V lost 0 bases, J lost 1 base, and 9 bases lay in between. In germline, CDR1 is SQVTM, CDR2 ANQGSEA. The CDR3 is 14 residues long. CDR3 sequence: CSVEDSSDNYGYTF. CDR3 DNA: TGCAGCGTTGAAGATTCTAGTGATAACTATGGCTACACCTTC.

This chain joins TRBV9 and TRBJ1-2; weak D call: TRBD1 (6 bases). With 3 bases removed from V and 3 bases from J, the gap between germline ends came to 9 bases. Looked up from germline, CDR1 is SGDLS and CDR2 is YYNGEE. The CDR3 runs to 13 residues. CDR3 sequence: CASSAQGYYGYTF. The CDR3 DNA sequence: TGTGCCAGCAGCGCCCAGGGGTACTATGGCTACACCTTC. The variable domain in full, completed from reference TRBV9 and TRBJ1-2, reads DSGVTQTPKHLITATGQRVTLRCSPRSGDLSVYWYQQSLDQGLQFLIQYYNGEERAKGNILERFSAQQFPDLHSELNLSSLELGDSALYFCASSAQGYYGYTFGSGTRLTVV.

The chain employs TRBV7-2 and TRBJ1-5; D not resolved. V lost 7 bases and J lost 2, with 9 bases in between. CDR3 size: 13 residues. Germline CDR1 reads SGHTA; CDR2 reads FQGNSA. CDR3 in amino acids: CASTNSRNQPQHF. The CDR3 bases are TGTGCCAGCACCAACTCCCGCAATCAGCCCCAGCATTTT.

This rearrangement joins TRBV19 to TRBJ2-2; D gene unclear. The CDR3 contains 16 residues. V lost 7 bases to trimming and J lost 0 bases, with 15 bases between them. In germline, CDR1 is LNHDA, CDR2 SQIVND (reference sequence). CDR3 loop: CASMSPETANTGELFF. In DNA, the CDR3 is TGTGCCAGTATGAGTCCGGAGACCGCGAACACCGGGGAGCTGTTTTTT. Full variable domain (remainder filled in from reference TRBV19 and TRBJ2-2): DGGITQSPKYLFRKEGQNVTLSCEQNLNHDAMYWYRQDPGQGLRLIYYSQIVNDFQKGDIAEGYSVSREKKESFPLTVTSAQKNPTAFYLCASMSPETANTGELFFGEGSRLTVL.

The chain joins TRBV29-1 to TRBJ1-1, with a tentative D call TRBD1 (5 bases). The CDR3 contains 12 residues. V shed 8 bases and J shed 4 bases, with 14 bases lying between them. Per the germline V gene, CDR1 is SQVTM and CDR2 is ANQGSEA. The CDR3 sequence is CSWGGGVTEAFF. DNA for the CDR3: TGCAGCTGGGGGGGAGGGGTCACTGAAGCTTTCTTT.

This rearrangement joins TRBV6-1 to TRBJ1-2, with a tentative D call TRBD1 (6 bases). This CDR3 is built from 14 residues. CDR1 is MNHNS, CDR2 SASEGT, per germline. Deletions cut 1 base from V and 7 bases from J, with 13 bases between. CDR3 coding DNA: TGTGCCAGCAGTGAAGTACAGGGTGTCGGTGGCTACACCTTC. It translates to CASSEVQGVGGYTF.

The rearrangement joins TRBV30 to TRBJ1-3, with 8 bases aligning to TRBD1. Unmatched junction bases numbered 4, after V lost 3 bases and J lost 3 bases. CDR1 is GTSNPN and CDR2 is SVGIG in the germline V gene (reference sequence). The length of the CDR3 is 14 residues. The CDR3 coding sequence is TGTGCCTGGAGGGCCGACAGGGGTGGAAACACCATATATTTT. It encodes CAWRADRGGNTIYF.

The CDR3 is CASSILQGEQFF. The CDR3 nucleotides are TGTGCCAGTAGTATTCTTCAGGGGGAGCAGTTCTTC. The chain recombines TRBV19 with TRBJ2-1, with D perhaps matching TRBD1 (6 bases). The CDR3 runs 12 residues. V lost 3 bases and J lost 10, with 10 bases in between. CDR1 and CDR2 (germline): LNHDA, SQIVND (reference sequence).